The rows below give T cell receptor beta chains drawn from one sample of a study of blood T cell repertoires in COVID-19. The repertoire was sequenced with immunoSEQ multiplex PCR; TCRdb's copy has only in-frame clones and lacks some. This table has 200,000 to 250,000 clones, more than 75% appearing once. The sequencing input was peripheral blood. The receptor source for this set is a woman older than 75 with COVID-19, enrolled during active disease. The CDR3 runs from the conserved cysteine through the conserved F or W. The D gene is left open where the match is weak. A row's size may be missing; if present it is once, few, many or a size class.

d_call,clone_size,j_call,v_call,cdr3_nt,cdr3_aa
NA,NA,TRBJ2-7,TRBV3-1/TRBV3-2,TGTGCCAGCAGCCAAGCTAATGGGGCCTCCTACGAGCAGTACTTC,CASSQANGASYEQYF
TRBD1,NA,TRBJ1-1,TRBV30,TGTGCCTGGAGTGACAGGGGCACTGAAGCTTTCTTT,CAWSDRGTEAFF
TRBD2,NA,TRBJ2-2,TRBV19,TGTGCCAGTAGGGCATTGACTTTAGCGGGAGGGCGTAGATCCGGGGAGCTGTTTTTT,CASRALTLAGGRRSGELFF
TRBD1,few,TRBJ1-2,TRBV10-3,TGTGCCATCAGTACAGGGGCGGACTATGGCTACACCTTC,CAISTGADYGYTF
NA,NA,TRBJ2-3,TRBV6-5,TGTGCCAGCAGTCTACAGGGCGCAGATACGCAGTATTTT,CASSLQGADTQYF
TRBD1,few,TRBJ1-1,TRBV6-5,TGTGCCAGCAGTCTCAGGGGGCGGGAGGCTTTCTTT,CASSLRGREAFF
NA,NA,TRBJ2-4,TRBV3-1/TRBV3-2,TGTGCCAGCAGCCAAGTAATCAAAAACATTCAGTACTTC,CASSQVIKNIQYF
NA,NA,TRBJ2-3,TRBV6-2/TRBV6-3,TGTGCCAGCAGCCGAGGGGGAGATACGCAGTATTTT,CASSRGGDTQYF
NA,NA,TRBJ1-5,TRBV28,TGTGCCAGCAGTTTAGGACAGACATATCAGCCCCAGCATTTT,CASSLGQTYQPQHF
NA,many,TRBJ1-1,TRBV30,TGTGCCTGGGCCCCGAGCAACACTGAAGCTTTCTTT,CAWAPSNTEAFF
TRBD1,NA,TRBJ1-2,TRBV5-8,TGTGCCAGCAGCACCGAGCAGGGGGTTAACTATGGCTACACCTTC,CASSTEQGVNYGYTF
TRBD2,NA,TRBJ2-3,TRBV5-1,TGCGCCAGCAGCTTACCTAGCGGGAGGGGGACAGATACGCAGTATTTT,CASSLPSGRGTDTQYF
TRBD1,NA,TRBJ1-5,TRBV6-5,TGTGCCAGCAGACCTACAGGGGGCGGGAATCAGCCCCAGCATTTT,CASRPTGGGNQPQHF
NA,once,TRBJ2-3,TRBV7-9,TGTGCCAGCAGCTTAGGGAGTGGGTTCAGTACGCAGTATTTT,CASSLGSGFSTQYF
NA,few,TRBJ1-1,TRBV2,TGTGCCAGCACCGCTCCCAGGGTGGTCAACACTGAAGCTTTCTTT,CASTAPRVVNTEAFF
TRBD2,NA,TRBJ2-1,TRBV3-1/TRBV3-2,TGTGCCAGCAGCCTGACTAGCGGGGGGGCAAATGAGCAGTTCTTC,CASSLTSGGANEQFF